The entry below describes one TCR beta chain. This entry belongs to a study of blood T cell repertoires in COVID-19. Only in-frame clones appear in the TCRdb table, and some are missing; sequencing was by immunoSEQ multiplex PCR. The data contain approximately 120,000 clones, approximately 81% of them singletons. The CDR3 runs 12 residues. The germline V gene has CDR1 GTSNPN and CDR2 SVGIG (reference sequence). V gave up 2 bases and J gave up 4 bases; unmatched junction bases: 1. V gene TRBV30 combines with J gene TRBJ1-1, with TRBD1 identical over 7 bases. The sequence was collected from a man aged 60-69 years with acute or convalescent COVID-19. The specimen was peripheral blood. The CDR3 nucleotides read TGTGCCTGGAGTCACAGGGGCACTGAAGCTTTCTTT. This translates into CAWSHRGTEAFF.